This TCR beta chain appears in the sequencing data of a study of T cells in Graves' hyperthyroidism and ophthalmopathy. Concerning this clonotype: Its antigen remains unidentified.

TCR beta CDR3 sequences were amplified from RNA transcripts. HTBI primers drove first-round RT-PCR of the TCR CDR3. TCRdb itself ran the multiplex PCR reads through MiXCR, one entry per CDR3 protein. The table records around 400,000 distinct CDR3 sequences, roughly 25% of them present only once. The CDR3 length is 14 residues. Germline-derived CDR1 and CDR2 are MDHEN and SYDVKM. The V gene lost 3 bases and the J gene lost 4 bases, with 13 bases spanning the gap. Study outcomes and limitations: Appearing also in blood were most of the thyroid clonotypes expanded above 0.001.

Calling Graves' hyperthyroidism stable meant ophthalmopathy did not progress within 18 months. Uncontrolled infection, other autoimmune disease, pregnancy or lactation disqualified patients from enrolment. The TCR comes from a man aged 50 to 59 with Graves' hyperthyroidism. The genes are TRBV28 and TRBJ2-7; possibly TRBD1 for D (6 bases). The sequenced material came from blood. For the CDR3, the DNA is TGTGCCAGCAGTTTCAGGGGCCATGGGTACGAGCAGTACTTC. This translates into CASSFRGHGYEQYF.